What follows describes a single T cell receptor beta chain. This sample was included in a study of blood T cell repertoires in COVID-19. Study information: Specimens from acute and convalescent COVID-19 originated in the United States, Italy and Spain. From T cells, B-cell-depleted T cells, or PBMCs came the material, which was cDNA or gDNA.

In the original processing: Nucleated cell counts were estimated from reference gene primer amplification. TCRdb keeps only in-frame clones here, not all; method: immunoSEQ multiplex PCR. That table gives V, J and clone size, and the DNA gave D and trimming. The table lists some 200,000 clones, about 86% of them singletons. The receptor comes from a woman between 18 and 30 years old who had recovered from COVID-19. The sequenced sample was peripheral blood.

CDR3 residues: CASSQVLGREGPPGELFF. DNA of the CDR3: TGTGCCAGCAGCCAAGTACTCGGGCGGGAGGGCCCCCCCGGGGAGCTGTTTTTT. The rearrangement links TRBV3-1 (or the pseudogene TRBV3-2) to TRBJ2-2, with 9 bases aligning to TRBD2. Germline V gene sequence: CDR1 LGHDT, CDR2 YNNKEL (reference sequence). This CDR3 has 18 residues. Trimming removed 1 base from V and 6 bases from J; junction bases left unmatched: 12.